This entry concerns a single T cell receptor (beta chain). The sample belongs to a study of shared clonotypes between healthy human individuals. Sequencing was performed with immunoSEQ multiplex PCR; in TCRdb, only in-frame clones are kept and a portion is missing. This repertoire shows about 2 million clones, roughly 95% found once; its top ten account for under 0.15%. This sequence originates from a man aged 18 to 29 in good health. The specimen was naive CD4+ T cells sorted from blood. This sample's subset: CD45RA+ positively selected.

This chain's CDR3 is CASSPWVPANTEAFF. The CDR3 bases are TGTGCCAGCAGCCCCTGGGTTCCAGCGAACACTGAAGCTTTCTTT. The chain carries TRBV7-6 and TRBJ1-1, with D unclear. The CDR3 is 15 residues long. Trimming took off 5 bases at V and 1 base at J, with 14 bases between the two ends. Germline assignment: CDR1 SGHVS and CDR2 FNYEAQ.